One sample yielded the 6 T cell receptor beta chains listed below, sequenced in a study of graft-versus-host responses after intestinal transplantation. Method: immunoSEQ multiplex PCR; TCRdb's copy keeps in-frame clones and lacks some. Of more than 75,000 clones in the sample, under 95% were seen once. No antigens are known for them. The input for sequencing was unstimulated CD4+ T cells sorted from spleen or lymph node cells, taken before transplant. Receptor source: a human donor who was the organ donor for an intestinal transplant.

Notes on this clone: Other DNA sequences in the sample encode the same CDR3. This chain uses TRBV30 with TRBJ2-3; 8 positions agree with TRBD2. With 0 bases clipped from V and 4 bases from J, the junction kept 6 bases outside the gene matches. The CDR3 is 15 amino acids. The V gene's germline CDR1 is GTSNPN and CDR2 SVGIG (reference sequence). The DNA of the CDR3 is TGTGCCTGGAGTGTAGCGGGGGTTGGGCCAGATACGCAGTATTTT. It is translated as CAWSVAGVGPDTQYF.

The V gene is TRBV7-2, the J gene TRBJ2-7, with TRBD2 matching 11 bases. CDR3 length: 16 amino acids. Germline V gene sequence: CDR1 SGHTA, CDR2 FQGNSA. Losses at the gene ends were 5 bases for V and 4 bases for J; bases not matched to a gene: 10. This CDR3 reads CASSKSGTSGVYEQYF. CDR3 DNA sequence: TGTGCCAGCAGCAAGTCCGGGACTAGCGGAGTTTACGAGCAGTACTTC.

This CDR3 is CASSLSLPHNEQFF. For the CDR3, the DNA is TGTGCCAGCAGCTTATCTCTCCCCCACAATGAGCAGTTCTTC. The gene calls are TRBV7-9 and TRBJ2-1, with unresolved D. CDR1 and CDR2 from the germline V gene are SEHNR and FQNEAQ (reference sequence). Deletions cut 2 bases from V and 5 bases from J, with 10 bases between. The CDR3 totals 14 residues.

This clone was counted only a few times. In nucleotides, the CDR3 is TGTGCCAGCAGTGGCACAGCGGGACGCCGGATTGCCGGGGAGCTGTTTTTT. Translating it yields CASSGTAGRRIAGELFF. The V gene is TRBV2, the J gene TRBJ2-2; the match to TRBD2 covers 7 bases. The length of the CDR3 is 17 residues. The germline V gene encodes CDR1 SNHLY and CDR2 FYNNEI. V lost 4 bases, J lost 6 bases, and 14 bases stayed unmatched.

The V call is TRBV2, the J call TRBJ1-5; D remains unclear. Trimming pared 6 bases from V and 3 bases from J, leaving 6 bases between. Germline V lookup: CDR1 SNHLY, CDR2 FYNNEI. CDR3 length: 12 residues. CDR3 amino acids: CASREDNQPQHF. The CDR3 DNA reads TGTGCCAGCAGGGAGGACAATCAGCCCCAGCATTTT.

The chain's CDR3 is CASRGQTGTDTQYF. In nucleotides, the CDR3 is TGCGCCAGCAGGGGGCAGACCGGAACAGATACGCAGTATTTT. This chain links TRBV5-1 with TRBJ2-3; possible D gene TRBD1, 5 bases. CDR3 size: 14 residues. Germline values: CDR1 SGHRS, CDR2 YFSETQ. The V end lost 5 bases, the J end lost 3 bases, and 13 bases lay between the germline ends.